A single sample gave rise to the 27 T cell receptor beta chains below, sequenced in a study of blood T cell repertoires in COVID-19. The repertoire was sequenced with immunoSEQ multiplex PCR; TCRdb's copy has only in-frame clones and lacks some. The profile shows 55,000 to 75,000 clones, about 86% of them singletons. Source material: peripheral blood. These receptors all stem from a human donor in a cohort sampled during active COVID-19.

The J gene is TRBJ2-5, the V gene TRBV6-6; 8 nucleotides agree with TRBD2. The germline gives CDR1 MNHNY, CDR2 SVGAGI (reference sequence). V was clipped by 11 bases and J by 5 bases; unmatched bases: 16. This CDR3 is 15 amino acids long. CDR3 sequence: CAGSLRSGGRETQYF. The CDR3, as DNA: TGTGCCGGATCCCTTAGGTCGGGGGGGAGGGAGACCCAGTACTTC.

The chain uses TRBV18 and TRBJ1-1; D remains unclear. Germline CDR1 and CDR2: KGHSH and LQKENI. The length of the CDR3 is 14 residues. The germline V and J ends were trimmed by 5 bases and 0 bases, with 10 bases remaining between them. CDR3 bases: TGTGCCAGCTCAGCTACAGCTATGAACACTGAAGCTTTCTTT. It translates to CASSATAMNTEAFF.

The chain has TRBV5-4 and TRBJ2-7; 9 nucleotides align to TRBD1. There are 14 residues in the CDR3. The ends lost 1 base at V and 5 bases at J; junction bases unmatched: 4. Germline values: CDR1 SGHNT, CDR2 YYREEE (reference sequence). The CDR3, as DNA: TGTGCCAGCAGCTTGACAGGGGGCCGGGACGAGCAGTACTTC. Translating gives CASSLTGGRDEQYF.

The chain joins TRBV7-9 to TRBJ2-2; possible D gene TRBD1, 6 bases. Germline assignment: CDR1 SEHNR and CDR2 FQNEAQ (reference sequence). V was shortened by 6 bases and J by 5 bases, with 10 bases between the two germline ends. The CDR3 loop spans 13 amino acids. CDR3 DNA sequence: TGTGCCAGCAGGTATACAGGGACCGGGGAGCTGTTTTTT. Protein sequence: CASRYTGTGELFF.

V is TRBV9 and J is TRBJ1-2; D perhaps matches TRBD1 (6 bases). CDR3 length equals 15 residues. V lost 0 bases and J lost 8, with 17 bases in between. Germline V gene data show CDR1 as SGDLS and CDR2 as YYNGEE. Here the CDR3 DNA reads TGTGCCAGCAGCGTAGAGGTACAGGGTGGTCAAGGCTACACCTTC. Its translation is CASSVEVQGGQGYTF.

DNA of the CDR3: TGTGCCAGCAGCCCGACAGGGGGCGCGGGTGAAAAACTGTTTTTT. Translating it yields CASSPTGGAGEKLFF. This sequence joins TRBV5-5 and TRBJ1-4; TRBD1 matches at 10 bases. This CDR3 spans 15 amino acids. With V trimmed by 4 bases and J by 7 bases, 7 bases remained unmatched. Germline-derived CDR1 and CDR2 are SGHKS and YYEKEE (reference sequence).

The V gene is TRBV27, the J gene TRBJ1-6, with 7 nucleotides matching TRBD1. Germline values: CDR1 MNHEY, CDR2 SMNVEV (reference sequence). The CDR3 has 17 amino acids. The V gene end was trimmed by 0 bases and the J gene end by 6 bases; junction bases not matched to a gene: 8. CDR3 DNA sequence: TGTGCCAGCAGTTTATCGTCCCGGACAGGCCGTAATTCACCCCTCCACTTT. Its translation is CASSLSSRTGRNSPLHF.

The genes are TRBV28 and TRBJ1-2; D gene unclear. Trimming left V 5 bases short and J 2 bases short, with 18 bases between. This CDR3 region has 16 residues. Germline V lookup: CDR1 MDHEN, CDR2 SYDVKM. The CDR3 loop reads CASSPLNRVKNYGYTF. The CDR3 DNA reads TGTGCCAGCAGTCCTCTTAACAGAGTAAAGAACTATGGCTACACCTTC.

The CDR3 spells CASRGFQGYYGYTF. Written as DNA, the CDR3 is TGTGCCAGCAGGGGATTTCAGGGTTACTATGGCTACACCTTC. The rearrangement links TRBV6-5 to TRBJ1-2; possibly TRBD1 for D (5 bases). CDR1 is MNHEY, CDR2 SVGAGI, per germline. The CDR3 spans 14 residues. V lost 6 bases and J 3 bases, leaving 14 bases between the germline ends.

There are a few counts of this clone. The CDR3 coding sequence is TGCAGCGCCCTGTCAGCGGGGGGGGGCACAGATACGCAGTATTTT. Amino acid sequence: CSALSAGGGTDTQYF. The gene calls are TRBV29-1 and TRBJ2-3, with TRBD2 matching 10 bases. Unmatched junction bases numbered 8, after V lost 7 bases and J lost 1 base. CDR1 is SQVTM, CDR2 ANQGSEA, per germline. CDR3 length: 15 residues.

V is TRBV19 and J is TRBJ1-1, with D tentatively TRBD1 (5 bases). V lost 7 bases, J lost 2 bases, and 14 bases lay in between. The CDR3 covers 14 residues. In germline, CDR1 is LNHDA, CDR2 SQIVND (reference sequence). CDR3 amino acids: CASTRGRPNTEAFF. In DNA, the CDR3 is TGTGCCAGTACAAGGGGCAGACCTAACACTGAAGCTTTCTTT.

The chain couples TRBV6-5 to TRBJ1-2, with a possible D match to TRBD1 (5 bases). Trimming cost V 4 bases and J 2 bases, with 11 bases left between them. CDR3 size: 14 residues. Germline CDR1 and CDR2: MNHEY and SVGAGI. The CDR3 protein is CASSSSGQNYGYTF. The CDR3 DNA is TGTGCCAGCAGTTCCTCGGGGCAGAACTATGGCTACACCTTC.

The chain links TRBV10-2 to TRBJ2-1; 10 bases are a match to TRBD2. This CDR3 is 13 amino acids long. The ends lost 6 bases at V and 10 bases at J; junction bases unmatched: 6. Germline assignment: CDR1 WSHSY and CDR2 SAAADI. The DNA of the CDR3 is TGCGCCAGCAGGGAGCGGGGGGGCCTCGAGCAGTTCTTC. Amino acid sequence: CASRERGGLEQFF.

The J gene is TRBJ2-7, the V gene TRBV10-2, with 12 bases lining up with TRBD2. The CDR3 length is 17 residues. Germline assignment: CDR1 WSHSY and CDR2 SAAADI. Trimming took 3 bases from V and 3 from J; bases not matched to a gene: 9. The CDR3 spells CASSDQGRTSGDYEQYF. The DNA of the CDR3 is TGCGCCAGCAGTGATCAAGGGCGGACTAGCGGGGACTACGAGCAGTACTTC.

The CDR3 DNA reads TGTGCCAGCAGCTTAGGACAAGTATCCTACGAGCAGTACTTC. Its translation is CASSLGQVSYEQYF. The chain is built from TRBV7-2 and TRBJ2-7; D gene unclear. Germline V gives CDR1 SGHTA, CDR2 FQGNSA. V lost 1 base and J 1 base, leaving 8 bases between the germline ends. CDR3 length: 14 residues.

On this clone: At one of its ends the junction is not consistent with the germline gene, which may arise from a read error. V usage is TRBV7-7 and J usage is TRBJ2-2; no firm D call. This CDR3 contains 16 residues. The germline gives CDR1 SSHAT, CDR2 FNYEAQ (reference sequence). CDR3 DNA sequence: TGTGCTAGCAGCTTACCGAACGGTGCCCTAACCGGGGAGCTGTTTTTT. This gives the protein CASSLPNGALTGELFF.

The chain carries TRBV2 and TRBJ1-2, with 7 bases that match TRBD1. The junction had 10 bases not matched to a gene; V was cut back by 3 bases and J by 6 bases. The length of the CDR3 is 15 residues. CDR1 is SNHLY and CDR2 is FYNNEI in the germline V gene. CDR3 bases: TGTGCCAGCAGTGATGCCGCTTTAGGGGGCAATGGCTACACCTTC. Its protein is CASSDAALGGNGYTF.

The genes are TRBV5-1 and TRBJ2-5; 8 nucleotides line up with TRBD1. The germline V gene has CDR1 SGHRS and CDR2 YFSETQ. This CDR3 spans 13 amino acids. The ends lost 5 bases at V and 4 bases at J; junction bases unmatched: 4. The DNA of the CDR3 is TGCGCCAGCAGGCGGACAGGGAGAGAGACCCAGTACTTC. Translation: CASRRTGRETQYF.

The chain joins TRBV11-2 to TRBJ2-1, with D possibly being TRBD1 (5 bases). Trimming pared 5 bases from V and 4 bases from J, leaving 12 bases between. The germline gives CDR1 SGHAT, CDR2 FQNNGV. The CDR3 sequence is 14 residues long. The CDR3 reads CASSISQGYNEQFF. DNA of the CDR3: TGTGCCAGCAGCATCAGCCAGGGATACAATGAGCAGTTCTTC.

The chain is built from TRBV20-1 and TRBJ1-6; D may be TRBD1 (5 bases). Germline V CDR1 and CDR2: DFQATT, SNEGSKA (reference sequence). The V and J ends lost 3 bases and 9 bases respectively, with 21 bases between them. The CDR3 has 16 amino acids. CDR3 region: CSASPRGEGNLSPLHF. CDR3 nucleotide sequence: TGCAGTGCTAGTCCCCGAGGGGAGGGAAATCTTTCACCCCTCCACTTT.

CDR3 nucleotides: TGCGCCAGCAGCCAAGAAGGATACAGCTCCTACGAGCAGTACTTC. Its translation is CASSQEGYSSYEQYF. The chain uses TRBV4-1 and TRBJ2-7; D remains ambiguous. CDR3 size: 15 residues. Germline assignment: CDR1 MGHRA and CDR2 YSYEKL. V was cut by 0 bases and J by 0 bases, with 9 bases left in between.

The V gene is TRBV5-1, the J gene TRBJ2-1, with TRBD2 matching 11 bases. Germline CDR1 is SGHRS and CDR2 is YFSETQ. V gave up 6 bases and J gave up 4 bases; unmatched junction bases: 9. This CDR3 contains 16 residues. The CDR3 DNA follows: TGCGCCAGCAACCTATTGGGACTAGCGGAGTACAATGAGCAGTTCTTC. Translation gives CASNLLGLAEYNEQFF.

This rearrangement joins TRBV19 to TRBJ2-7, with a weak D call TRBD1 (6 bases). The CDR3 contains 15 residues. Trimming pared 7 bases from V and 3 bases from J, leaving 19 bases between. Germline V gives CDR1 LNHDA, CDR2 SQIVND (reference sequence). In DNA, the CDR3 is TGTGCCAGTATCTCGATCGGACAGCCCATCTACGAGCAGTACTTC. Protein: CASISIGQPIYEQYF.

The chain employs TRBV4-1 and TRBJ1-6, with D unresolved. The V end lost 0 bases, the J end lost 8 bases, and 5 bases lay between the germline ends. This CDR3 is built from 13 residues. CDR1 is MGHRA and CDR2 is YSYEKL in the germline V gene. CDR3 coding DNA: TGCGCCAGCAGCCAAGAAATCGATTCACCCCTCCACTTT. Translated: CASSQEIDSPLHF.

The sample holds a few counts of this clone. The chain uses TRBV18 and TRBJ2-7; TRBD2 agrees at 8 bases. The CDR3 contains 18 residues. V gave up 3 bases and J gave up 0 bases; unmatched junction bases: 13. In germline, CDR1 is KGHSH, CDR2 LQKENI. CDR3 in amino acids: CASSPRAGAYYSSYEQYF. The CDR3, as DNA: TGTGCCAGCTCACCTAGAGCGGGGGCCTACTATAGCTCCTACGAGCAGTACTTC.

The chain is built from TRBV7-3 and TRBJ1-1; TRBD1 is a possible D gene (5 bases). Looked up from germline, CDR1 is SGHTA and CDR2 is FQGTGA. V was clipped by 0 bases and J by 4 bases, with 9 bases between them. The CDR3 length is 14 residues. The CDR3 loop is CASSLTAGGTEAFF. Here the CDR3 DNA reads TGTGCCAGCAGCTTAACGGCGGGGGGCACTGAAGCTTTCTTT.

The chain couples TRBV3-1 (or the pseudogene TRBV3-2) to TRBJ1-1; D call uncertain. The CDR3 covers 13 residues. V shed 5 bases and J shed 0 bases, with 7 bases lying between them. Germline-derived CDR1 and CDR2 are LGHDT and YNNKEL (reference sequence). CDR3 sequence: CASSYNMNTEAFF. The CDR3 DNA reads TGTGCCAGCAGCTATAATATGAACACTGAAGCTTTCTTT.